Listed below are T cell receptor beta chains from one sample, sequenced in a study of long-term antiretroviral therapy in people with HIV. Sequenced by immunoSEQ multiplex PCR; TCRdb stores in-frame clones only, minus some. The sample consists of over 15,000 clones, roughly four fifths of them appearing once. This specimen was unsorted PBMCs, taken 0.3 years after starting antiretroviral therapy. The source of these receptors is a man younger than 35 with HIV. Both conserved end residues are part of each CDR3. D genes are given only for firm matches. Part of the rows lack a size; the others show once, few, many or a class for expanded clones.

clone_size	j_call	v_call	d_call	cdr3_nt	cdr3_aa
once	TRBJ2-3	TRBV19	.	TGTGCCAGCCTGGGGGATACGCAGTATTTT	CASLGDTQYF
.	TRBJ1-3	TRBV4-1	.	TGCGCCAGCAGCCAAGATTGGCAGGGTGGTGTGTTCGGAAACACCATATATTTT	CASSQDWQGGVFGNTIYF
.	TRBJ2-1	TRBV2	.	TGTGCCAGCAAACTGGCGGACAATGAGCAGTTCTTC	CASKLADNEQFF
.	TRBJ1-1	TRBV5-1	.	TGCGCCAGCAGCTTGGGCGGAATCGCTGAAGCTTTCTTT	CASSLGGIAEAFF
.	TRBJ1-1	TRBV5-1	TRBD1	TGCGCCAGCGCCCCTCTACAAGGGGGCGAGGATGGCACTGAAGCTTTCTTT	CASAPLQGGEDGTEAFF
.	TRBJ2-1	TRBV19	.	TGTGCCAGTAGTATAAGCGGTTCATCCTACAATGAGCAGTTCTTC	CASSISGSSYNEQFF
.	TRBJ1-2	TRBV10-3	.	TGTGCCATCAGACTAGGGACGTGGGGCAACTATGGCTACACCTTC	CAIRLGTWGNYGYTF
.	TRBJ2-2	TRBV13	TRBD2	TGTGCCAGCGGCGCGGGGGGCACCGGGGAGCTGTTTTTT	CASGAGGTGELFF
few	TRBJ1-1	TRBV7-9	.	TGTGCCAGCAGCTTGAGGGACACTGAAGCTTTCTTT	CASSLRDTEAFF
.	TRBJ1-5	TRBV6-1	.	TGTGCCAGCAGGGGGTTGGTGCGCAATCAGCCCCAGCATTTT	CASRGLVRNQPQHF
few	TRBJ1-5	TRBV10-3	.	TGTGCCATCAGTGAGGATTTAGGGCCCCAGCATTTT	CAISEDLGPQHF
.	TRBJ1-5	TRBV6-5	.	TGTGCCAGCCGCCGGCGGTTCGGTCAGCCCCAGCATTTT	CASRRRFGQPQHF
few	TRBJ1-5	TRBV7-6	.	TGTGCCAGCAGCTTAGCGGGTAGTCAGCCCCAGCATTTT	CASSLAGSQPQHF
.	TRBJ2-1	TRBV19	TRBD2	TGTGCCAGTAGTATAGAGGGGCGGGGGATCGACAATGAGCAGTTCTTC	CASSIEGRGIDNEQFF
.	TRBJ2-7	TRBV19	TRBD1	TGTGCCAGTAGGGGACAGGGATACGAGCAGTACTTC	CASRGQGYEQYF
.	TRBJ2-5	TRBV7-2	.	TGTGCCAGCAGCCGGGGGTCCCAAGAGACCCAGTACTTC	CASSRGSQETQYF
once	TRBJ1-1	TRBV14	TRBD1	TGTGCCAGCAGCCCAACTCGGGGGACAGGGCCCACTGAAGCTTTCTTT	CASSPTRGTGPTEAFF
few	TRBJ1-6	TRBV6-1	.	TGTGCCAGCAGTGTTGTTTCAGGGAATTCACCCCTCCACTTT	CASSVVSGNSPLHF
.	TRBJ1-1	TRBV5-6	.	TGTGCCAGCAGCTTAGGGGGTGAAGCTTTCTTT	CASSLGGEAFF
.	TRBJ1-4	TRBV2	.	TGTGCCAGCATCCTGGGGGTTTCTGGAACTAATGAAAAACTGTTTTTT	CASILGVSGTNEKLFF
.	TRBJ2-5	TRBV7-6	.	TGTGCCAGCAGCTTAGATTCCCACCTGGTTTTGAACCTCCCAGGAGAGACCCAGTACTTC	CASSLDSHLVLNLPGETQYF
.	TRBJ2-3	TRBV29-1	TRBD1	TGCAGCGTTGAAGATCTTCGACAGGGCCCAGATACGCAGTATTTT	CSVEDLRQGPDTQYF
.	TRBJ1-4	TRBV28	.	TGTGCCAGCAGTTTAATTAGAGCAACTAATGAAAAACTGTTTTTT	CASSLIRATNEKLFF
.	TRBJ2-5	TRBV6-1	.	TGTGCCAGCACCCTAGACAGCCAAGAGACCCAGTACTTC	CASTLDSQETQYF
.	TRBJ2-5	TRBV11-2	.	TGTGCCAGCAGCTTAGAGGGCAGGCAAGAGACCCAGTACTTC	CASSLEGRQETQYF
few	TRBJ1-5	TRBV2	.	TGTGCCAGCAGTGAAGGGGCGACAGGACTTCAGCCCCAGCATTTT	CASSEGATGLQPQHF
few	TRBJ1-2	TRBV4-1	.	TGCGCCAGCAGCCAAGAATCCACGGGACTGGCTGGCTACACCTTC	CASSQESTGLAGYTF
once	TRBJ1-6	TRBV5-4	TRBD1	TGTGCCAGCAGCTATCCGGGACAGCCTTATAATTCACCCCTCCACTTT	CASSYPGQPYNSPLHF
.	TRBJ1-1	TRBV7-8	.	TGTGCCAGCAGCCGCCTGTGGAGGAACACTGAAGCTTTCTTT	CASSRLWRNTEAFF
.	TRBJ1-5	TRBV6-1	.	TGTGCCAGCCACAGGGATAGCAATCAGCCCCAGCATTTT	CASHRDSNQPQHF